The clone carrying this TCR beta chain was picked up a small number of times. What it binds is unknown. TCRdb analysed the 5' RACE reads with MiXCR anew, one entry per CDR3 protein. The sample yields 50,000 or so distinct CDR3 sequences, approximately 9% seen once. These data are taken from a study of T-cell memory formation after mild COVID-19. Study at large: Clustering of TCRs was largely donor specific. Whole-study findings and limits: Balance between CD4 and CD8 was seen in clones contracting day 15 to 85, and a CD4+ lean was seen in later expanders.

The CDR3 is made up of 12 amino acids. The V end was cut by 6 bases, the J end by 10 bases, with 19 bases between. Germline CDR1 SQVTM, CDR2 ANQGSEA. This clonotype originated in an adult woman who had mild COVID-19 (a few samples of this study predate the infection). Cell type and time point are not known. This sequence joins TRBV29-1 and TRBJ2-7; D not resolved. Sequenced material: PBMCs or a T cell subset sorted from them (not recorded which). The CDR3 region is CSVPDFLGIQYF. The DNA of the CDR3 is TGCAGCGTCCCAGATTTCTTGGGTATACAGTACTTC.